These 23 T cell receptor beta chains share one sample of origin, sequenced in a study of blood T cell repertoires in COVID-19. TCRdb keeps only in-frame clones here, not all; method: immunoSEQ multiplex PCR. The table records approximately 97,000 clones, approximately 81% of them present only once. Sequenced sample: peripheral blood. The receptors stem from a man at least 80 years old with acute or convalescent COVID-19.

The chain is built from TRBV7-2 and TRBJ2-2, with a possible D match to TRBD2 (5 bases). CDR1 is SGHTA and CDR2 is FQGNSA in the germline V gene. Trimming stripped 1 base from V and 4 bases from J, with 13 bases between. This CDR3 has 16 amino acids. Here the CDR3 DNA reads TGTGCCAGCAGCTTAGAACTAGGATCGGGCACCGGGGAGCTGTTTTTT. Protein product: CASSLELGSGTGELFF.

The rearrangement joins TRBV28 to TRBJ2-7; 16 bases map to TRBD2. Germline trimming cut 6 bases from V and 7 bases from J; bases unmatched to any gene: 21. Germline values: CDR1 MDHEN, CDR2 SYDVKM. There are 20 residues in the CDR3. The CDR3 nucleotides are TGTGCCAGCAGGAGGATCCCTGGGACTAGCGGGAGGGCCTTAGCGAAAGAGCAGTACTTC. Encoded protein: CASRRIPGTSGRALAKEQYF.

This chain joins TRBV7-9 and TRBJ1-2; the D gene is possibly TRBD1 (6 bases). The V gene lost 4 bases and the J gene lost 3 bases, with 12 bases spanning the gap. Germline V gene data show CDR1 as SEHNR and CDR2 as FQNEAQ (reference sequence). The CDR3 runs 14 residues. The CDR3 DNA is TGTGCCAGCAGCTCTGGGACACTTTACTATGGCTACACCTTC. It encodes CASSSGTLYYGYTF.

This chain joins TRBV4-2 and TRBJ2-3; 10 bases are shared with TRBD2. The germline CDR1 and CDR2 sequences are LGHNA and YNFKEQ. The CDR3 extends over 16 amino acids. V shed 3 bases, J shed 2 bases, and the junction held 5 bases outside the gene matches. The CDR3 sequence is CASSQILAGTTDTQYF. The DNA for the CDR3 is TGTGCCAGCAGCCAGATACTAGCGGGAACCACAGATACGCAGTATTTT.

This clone was observed a few times. The chain employs TRBV7-9 and TRBJ1-1; D gene uncertain. The V gene's germline CDR1 is SEHNR and CDR2 FQNEAQ (reference sequence). This CDR3 is 12 amino acids long. V lost 6 bases to trimming and J lost 6 bases, with 11 bases between them. The CDR3 region is CASSSEASEAFF. CDR3 coding DNA: TGTGCCAGCAGTTCGGAAGCGTCTGAAGCTTTCTTT. Looking up the rest from reference TRBV7-9 and TRBJ1-1 gives the full variable domain: DTGVSQNPRHKITKRGQNVTFRCDPISEHNRLYWYRQTLGQGPEFLTYFQNEAQLEKSRLLSDRFSAERPKGSFSTLEIQRTEQGDSAMYLCASSSEASEAFFGQGTRLTVV.

V usage is TRBV19 and J usage is TRBJ1-1, with D maybe TRBD1 (6 bases). The CDR3 sequence is 13 residues long. Trimming removed 3 bases from V and 7 bases from J, with 12 bases in between. The germline gives CDR1 LNHDA, CDR2 SQIVND (reference sequence). The CDR3 here is CASSMIGGIEAFF. The CDR3 DNA is TGTGCCAGTAGTATGATAGGGGGTATTGAAGCTTTCTTT.

Points on this clone: Other DNA variants within this sample encode the same CDR3. CDR3 sequence: CASSYSSGSYEQYF. CDR3 nucleotide sequence: TGTGCCAGCAGTTACTCTAGCGGCTCCTACGAGCAGTACTTC. The gene calls are TRBV27 and TRBJ2-7; 7 bases align to TRBD2. Germline loops: CDR1 MNHEY, CDR2 SMNVEV (reference sequence). Trimming cost V 4 bases and J 0 bases; bases outside gene matches: 3. The CDR3 runs to 14 residues.

The V gene is TRBV30, the J gene TRBJ1-2; possibly TRBD1 for D (6 bases). CDR3 size: 14 residues. Per the germline V gene, CDR1 is GTSNPN and CDR2 is SVGIG (reference sequence). Trimming shortened V by 4 bases and J by 4 bases, and 16 bases separated the two germline ends. In DNA form, the CDR3 reads TGTGCCTGGACCGCCGGGGTGGGGGCCTATGGCTACACCTTC. It codes for CAWTAGVGAYGYTF.

As to this clone: At one of its ends the junction is not consistent with the germline gene, which may arise from a read error. V usage is TRBV3-1 (or the pseudogene TRBV3-2) and J usage is TRBJ2-3; 10 positions match TRBD2. Germline V gene lookup returns CDR1 LGHDT and CDR2 YNNKEL (reference sequence). CDR3 length equals 15 residues. The CDR3 spells CASSQGLAATDTQYF. CDR3 DNA sequence: TGTGCCAGCAGTCAAGGACTAGCGGCAACAGATACGCAGTATTTT.

The V gene is TRBV28, the J gene TRBJ2-2; 10 bases fit TRBD1. With 7 bases clipped from V and 6 bases from J, the junction kept 20 bases outside the gene matches. Germline CDR1 MDHEN, CDR2 SYDVKM. The CDR3 length is 19 residues. CDR3 sequence (DNA): TGTGCCAGCATTTCACCCGGGACAGGGGTTTTATTCGGGCCCGGGGAGCTGTTTTTT. It codes for CASISPGTGVLFGPGELFF.

This chain links TRBV24-1 with TRBJ2-7; 12 nucleotides agree with TRBD1. J gave up 4 bases and V 6 bases, and 18 bases lay outside the gene matches. This CDR3 has 19 amino acids. CDR1 is KGHDR and CDR2 is SFDVKD in the germline V gene. The CDR3 here is CATSSSRDRGLSPFYEQYF. CDR3 nucleotide sequence: TGTGCCACCAGTTCAAGCCGGGACAGGGGGCTATCCCCTTTTTACGAGCAGTACTTC.

The chain couples TRBV7-9 to TRBJ2-7, with 11 bases aligning to TRBD2. With V trimmed by 3 bases and J by 2 bases, 9 bases remained unmatched. This CDR3 spans 17 amino acids. Germline V gene sequence: CDR1 SEHNR, CDR2 FQNEAQ (reference sequence). The CDR3, as DNA: TGTGCCAGCAGCTTCTCCGGGACTAGCGGCCTGACCTACGAGCAGTACTTC. Its translation is CASSFSGTSGLTYEQYF.

As to this clone: One end of the junction does not line up with germline, which may come from a read error. CDR3 sequence reads: CASSLDWGQADQPYF. The CDR3 DNA is TGTGCCAGCAGCTTAGACTGGGGCCAGGCCGACCAACCTTACTTC. The chain joins TRBV11-2 to TRBJ1-2, with D maybe TRBD1 (5 bases). The length of the CDR3 is 15 residues. Germline lookup yields CDR1 SGHAT and CDR2 FQNNGV. Full variable domain (remainder filled in from reference TRBV11-2 and TRBJ1-2): EAGVAQSPRYKIIEKRQSVAFWCNPISGHATLYWYQQILGQGPKLLIQFQNNGVVDDSQLPKDRFSAERLKGVDSTLKIQPAKLEDSAVYLCASSLDWGQADQPYFGSGTRLTVV.

As for this clone: At one of its ends the junction is not consistent with the germline gene, which may arise from a read error. This chain links TRBV19 with TRBJ2-5, with D possibly matching TRBD1 (6 bases). The germline V gene has CDR1 LNHDA and CDR2 SQIVND (reference sequence). The CDR3 is 13 residues long. The CDR3 bases are TGTGCCAGTAATCCCGCTCCAGGGGCCCCCTTGGACTTC. Translating gives CASNPAPGAPLDF.

The chain is built from TRBV18 and TRBJ2-7; 12 bases align to TRBD2. The germline gives CDR1 KGHSH, CDR2 LQKENI. The CDR3 has 15 residues. Germline trimming cut 3 bases from V and 7 bases from J; bases unmatched to any gene: 7. The DNA for the CDR3 is TGTGCCAGCTCACCGCGGACTAGCGGGACTAAGGAGCAGTACTTC. It yields the protein CASSPRTSGTKEQYF.

A few counts support this clone. The chain combines TRBV19 with TRBJ2-2; TRBD2 aligns across 10 bases. Trimming removed 0 bases from V and 4 bases from J; junction bases left unmatched: 11. CDR3 length equals 19 residues. The germline V gene has CDR1 LNHDA and CDR2 SQIVND (reference sequence). This CDR3 is CASSIDPSGRLWLTGELFF. CDR3 bases: TGTGCCAGTAGTATAGACCCTAGCGGGAGACTGTGGCTCACCGGGGAGCTGTTTTTT.

The chain combines TRBV28 with TRBJ2-5; no clear D. Germline V gene sequence: CDR1 MDHEN, CDR2 SYDVKM. Trimming took 6 bases from V and 5 from J, leaving 7 bases between them. The CDR3 runs to 11 residues. DNA of the CDR3: TGTGCCAGCAGCTATCGGGAGACCCAGTACTTC. It encodes CASSYRETQYF.

This clone was detected once. The V gene is TRBV15, the J gene TRBJ2-1; maybe TRBD1 (6 bases). Trimming took off 8 bases at V and 9 bases at J, with 14 bases between the two ends. CDR1 and CDR2 (germline): LNHNV, YYDKDF (reference sequence). The CDR3 has 12 residues. The DNA for the CDR3 is TGTGCCACCGCGCAGGGGTGGACTGAGCAGTTCTTC. It specifies CATAQGWTEQFF. Looking up the rest from reference TRBV15 and TRBJ2-1 gives the full variable domain: DAMVIQNPRYQVTQFGKPVTLSCSQTLNHNVMYWYQQKSSQAPKLLFHYYDKDFNNEADTPDNFQSRRPNTSFCFLDIRSPGLGDTAMYLCATAQGWTEQFFGPGTRLTVL.

The chain combines TRBV19 with TRBJ1-1; D may be TRBD1 (6 bases). Germline CDR1 LNHDA, CDR2 SQIVND (reference sequence). The V end was cut by 1 base, the J end by 0 bases, with 9 bases between. The length of the CDR3 is 15 residues. This CDR3 reads CASSIVDRLNTEAFF. The CDR3 nucleotides are TGTGCCAGTAGTATAGTGGACAGATTGAACACTGAAGCTTTCTTT.

The J gene is TRBJ2-1, the V gene TRBV7-9; TRBD2 matches 10 bases. V shed 2 bases and J 9 bases; nucleotides not matched to a gene: 7. Germline CDR1 reads SEHNR; CDR2 reads FQNEAQ (reference sequence). The CDR3 consists of 15 residues. The CDR3 DNA reads as TGTGCCAGCAGCTTATTCCTAGCGGGAGAGGGTGAGCAGTTCTTC. Protein: CASSLFLAGEGEQFF. Together with reference TRBV7-9 and TRBJ2-1, the CDR3 gives the full variable domain: DTGVSQNPRHKITKRGQNVTFRCDPISEHNRLYWYRQTLGQGPEFLTYFQNEAQLEKSRLLSDRFSAERPKGSFSTLEIQRTEQGDSAMYLCASSLFLAGEGEQFFGPGTRLTVL.

The chain uses TRBV5-4 and TRBJ1-2; 12 nucleotides match TRBD1. V gave up 2 bases and J gave up 5 bases; unmatched junction bases: 16. This CDR3 has 19 residues. Germline V CDR1 and CDR2: SGHNT, YYREEE (reference sequence). CDR3 nucleotide sequence: TGTGCCAGCAGCTTAAATAAAGGGCCGGGACAGGGGGCGGCATATGGCTACACCTTC. Encoded protein: CASSLNKGPGQGAAYGYTF.

This sequence joins TRBV11-2 and TRBJ1-1; D uncertain. This CDR3 has 15 residues. From germline, CDR1 is SGHAT and CDR2 FQNNGV. V was clipped by 5 bases and J by 1 base, with 14 bases between them. DNA of the CDR3: TGTGCCAGCAGCCCTGAGGGAAGGGAGAACACTGAAGCTTTCTTT. Amino acids: CASSPEGRENTEAFF.

The chain recombines TRBV6-5 with TRBJ2-2, with 9 bases aligning to TRBD1. This CDR3 is built from 15 residues. Trimming cost V 5 bases and J 3 bases; bases outside gene matches: 4. CDR1 is MNHEY, CDR2 SVGAGI, per germline. In nucleotides, the CDR3 is TGTGCCAGCAGTCGGACAGGGGCAGACACCGGGGAGCTGTTTTTT. This codes for CASSRTGADTGELFF.